Presented here are 3 T cell receptor beta chains from one specimen sequenced in a study of blood T cell repertoires in COVID-19. Sequencing was performed with immunoSEQ multiplex PCR; in TCRdb, only in-frame clones are kept and a portion is missing. The sample carries roughly 150,000 clones, 65% to 90% recorded once. Sequencing was carried out using peripheral blood. The receptors were sampled from a man in his fifties or sixties with acute or convalescent COVID-19.

The CDR3 region has the DNA TGTGCCAGCAGTTTACAGGGGGATGAGCAGTTCTTC. As protein: CASSLQGDEQFF. The chain combines TRBV6-5 with TRBJ2-1; 8 nucleotides line up with TRBD1. V was pared by 4 bases and J by 8 bases, with 1 base of the junction left unmatched. CDR3 length: 12 residues. Germline V gives CDR1 MNHEY, CDR2 SVGAGI.

The V call is TRBV7-8, the J call TRBJ2-7; unclear D gene. This CDR3 comprises 13 residues. V lost 1 base to trimming and J lost 1 base, with 5 bases between them. Germline lookup yields CDR1 SGHVS and CDR2 FQNEAQ. The CDR3 spells CASSLDRSYEQYF. The CDR3 bases are TGTGCCAGCAGCTTAGACAGATCCTACGAGCAGTACTTC. Complete variable domain (other parts from reference TRBV7-8 and TRBJ2-7): GAGVSQSPRYKVAKRGQDVALRCDPISGHVSLFWYQQALGQGPEFLTYFQNEAQLDKSGLPSDRFFAERPEGSVSTLKIQRTQQEDSAVYLCASSLDRSYEQYFGPGTRLTVT.

The chain has TRBV6-6 and TRBJ1-3; D remains ambiguous. The CDR3 sequence is 15 residues long. The germline V and J ends were trimmed by 2 bases and 1 base, with 9 bases remaining between them. CDR1 is MNHNY, CDR2 SVGAGI, per germline (reference sequence). CDR3 nucleotide sequence: TGTGCCAGCAGTTACCAGGATTTTTCTGGAAACACCATATATTTT. It yields the protein CASSYQDFSGNTIYF.